This paragraph reports one T cell receptor (beta chain). Its antigen is unknown. No much larger clone is present one base from it, and per-base qualities are unavailable. The High Capacity cDNA Reverse Transcription Kit was used to reverse transcribe all of the isolated RNA, meaning that expressed TCRB transcripts were what got sequenced. Naive, central memory and regulatory T cell samples underwent deep immunoSEQ sequencing, averaging about 3.57 million total reads per sample. Sorted cells were lysed in RLT buffer and RNA was extracted with DNase-treated RNeasy Micro or Mini kits, depending on cell number. Each cell subset was processed on its own to prevent cross-contamination, while patient and healthy donor samples were processed together. The immunoSEQ multiplex PCR was used to amplify TCRB sequences from cDNA, yielding 87-bp fragments that span the CDR3 region. Amplicons were sequenced on the Illumina HiSeq platform. The study's processing was this. PCR bias was computationally corrected using synthetic template baselines, reads within Hamming distance 2 were collapsed, and singletons that could not be merged were discarded. Reads were aligned to IMGT to assign V, D and J genes, CDR3 length, and insertions or deletions at six rearrangement sites. Within each subset, clonotype counts were normalized to sorted cell number, and only after that were true diversity and Gini coefficients computed with the tcR R package. The overlap coefficient, calculated on TCRB nucleotide sequences, was used to quantify repertoire sharing. As a proxy for the pre-selection repertoire, out-of-frame TCRB sequences from naive cells were analyzed. The clones in this table, taken by TCRdb from immuneACCESS, are in-frame only. Not every clone is retained; where verified, under half of the shortfall comes from an unresolved V gene, and the cause of the rest is unknown. V, J and clone size derive from that table, while D and trimming were established from the DNA sequence. The sample table lists 600,000 or so clones, around 15% of them with a count of one. Of the sample, just under 0.04% falls within the top ten clones.

The data are from a study of beta chain features in type 1 diabetes listed by TCRdb under 2018. Some background on the complete study: Mean age, gender distribution, total cell number and subset yield were not different between patients and healthy donors. Across all samples, some 100,000,000 sorted cells were examined, and cell number per subset correlated strongly with RNA yield. The study compared the TCRB repertoires of sorted circulating CD4+ T cell subsets in recently diagnosed type 1 diabetes patients with those in matched healthy donors. Naive and central memory subsets were obtained from all 28 donors, but regulatory and stem cell-like memory subsets were isolated from only 8 patients and 8 healthy donors. What the work shows at the level of the full study, not this receptor alone: At VDJ recombination sites, type 1 diabetes patients had fewer insertions and more deleted nucleotides, which implies abnormalities in thymic rearrangement. Shorter templates might have been favored by PCR, but patient and control samples were amplified and corrected together, so both groups would have been affected equally by any skew. Because cDNA rather than genomic DNA was sequenced, highly expressing activated cells could have been over-represented, although no difference in activation and CD3 levels was found between groups. Type 1 diabetes patients showed a moderate but significant shortening of TCRB CDR3 length in all four CD4+ subsets. Naive, central memory and regulatory TCRB repertoires appeared to be more similar among patients than among healthy donors. Because the HLA sub-analyses included only small numbers of individuals, any influence of HLA type on TCRB rearrangement was left unresolved.

Each donor gave one peripheral blood draw, around 0.12 L on average, collected into heparinised tubes. Using a panel that included CD45RO, CCR7, CD25, CD127, CD95 and CD27, naive, central memory, regulatory and stem cell-like memory CD4+ T cells were sorted on a BD FACSAria II. All sorted populations exceeded 98% purity. PBMCs were separated immediately by Lymphoprep density gradient centrifugation and were stained directly, without being cultured. So that batch effects would be minimized, each experiment stained and sorted samples in pairs, pairing one healthy donor with one patient. Counted from cysteine to phenylalanine, this CDR3 has 15 amino acids. Only the CDR3 portion is preserved as DNA: 45 bases, with reading frame beginning at the first base. Trimming removed 4 bases from V and 7 bases from J, leaving 17 bases between the germline ends. Per the germline V gene, KGHSH is the CDR1 and LQKENI is the CDR2.

The V and J segments used are TRBV18 and TRBJ2-1; the D region possibly corresponds to TRBD2 (6 bases align). Sequences were obtained from naive CD4+ T cells from blood. The cell subset or site label, as the study defines it: true naive CD4+ T cells. The sequence came from a man younger than 35 with type 1 diabetes. CDR3 sequence: CASSQTIKRGNEQFF. The sequence in DNA is TGTGCCAGCTCACAAACCATTAAACGGGGGAATGAGCAGTTCTTC. Reference TRBV18 and TRBJ2-1 genes cover what lies past the CDR3, so the full variable domain is NAGVMQNPRHLVRRRGQEARLRCSPMKGHSHVYWYRQLPEEGLKFMVYLQKENIIDESGMPKERFSAEFPKEGPSILRIQQVVRGDSAAYFCASSQTIKRGNEQFFGPGTRLTVL.